The 25 T cell receptor beta chains in this list originate from one sample, sequenced in a study of shared clonotypes between healthy human individuals. Naive CD8 cells were CD45RO-negative, positively selected for CCR7, excluding terminally differentiated effector memory CD45RA+ cells. Only in-frame clones appear in the TCRdb table, and some are missing; sequencing was by immunoSEQ multiplex PCR. The sample lists around 2,000,000 clones, about 95% occurring once. The sequencing sample was made of naive CD8+ T cells sorted from blood. These receptors were collected from a man between 18 and 29 years old in good health.

Notes on this clone: Relative to the germline gene, one junction end is altered; a read error may explain this. V and J are TRBV6-6 and TRBJ1-4; TRBD1 matches at 9 bases. CDR1 and CDR2 (germline): MNHNY, SVGAGI (reference sequence). This CDR3 has 15 residues. CDR3 in amino acids: CASSDSDRGNEKLFF. Here the CDR3 DNA reads TGTGCCAGCAGTGACTCGGACAGGGGTAATGAAAAACTGTTTTTT.

The rearrangement joins TRBV6-6 to TRBJ2-1; D is perhaps TRBD1 or TRBD2 (6 bases each). CDR3 size: 16 residues. Germline V gene sequence: CDR1 MNHNY, CDR2 SVGAGI (reference sequence). V lost 6 bases, J lost 4 bases, and 19 bases lay in between. The CDR3 region is CASSQGGQGLYNEQFF. CDR3 DNA: TGTGCCAGCAGCCAAGGGGGGCAGGGACTTTACAATGAGCAGTTCTTC.

This chain joins TRBV4-3 and TRBJ2-1; TRBD1 matches 7 bases. The CDR3 is made up of 17 amino acids. Germline V gives CDR1 LGHNA, CDR2 YSLEER. Unmatched junction bases numbered 9, after V lost 4 bases and J lost 0 bases. The CDR3 sequence is CASSRITGASSYNEQFF. As DNA, the CDR3 is TGCGCCAGCAGCCGAATCACAGGGGCGAGCTCCTACAATGAGCAGTTCTTC.

As for this clone: Additional DNA sequences in this sample encode the identical CDR3. The CDR3: CASSLRGGNQPQHF. The CDR3 DNA follows: TGTGCCAGCAGTTTGAGGGGAGGCAATCAGCCCCAGCATTTT. J is TRBJ1-5 and V is TRBV27; perhaps TRBD1 as D (5 bases). Germline-derived CDR1 and CDR2 are MNHEY and SMNVEV (reference sequence). The CDR3 is 14 residues long. V lost 3 bases and J lost 2, with 8 bases in between.

The chain carries TRBV5-8 and TRBJ2-3; 11 bases match TRBD2. J gave up 4 bases and V 4 bases, and 8 bases lay outside the gene matches. Germline loops: CDR1 SGHTS, CDR2 YDEGEE. The CDR3 has 16 residues. CDR3 nucleotides: TGTGCCAGCAGCGCTACTAGCGGGAGAGACGCAGATACGCAGTATTTT. It translates to CASSATSGRDADTQYF.

With regard to this clone: Other DNA sequences in this sample translate to the same CDR3. The chain recombines TRBV28 with TRBJ1-3; D is ambiguous. V was shortened by 6 bases and J by 7 bases, with 7 bases between the two germline ends. CDR1 and CDR2 (germline): MDHEN, SYDVKM. The CDR3 has 11 amino acids. As DNA, the CDR3 is TGTGCCAGCAGCCCCGGCAACACCATATATTTT. Translating gives CASSPGNTIYF. The full variable domain, completed using reference TRBV28 and TRBJ1-3, is DVKVTQSSRYLVKRTGEKVFLECVQDMDHENMFWYRQDPGLGLRLIYFSYDVKMKEKGDIPEGYSVSREKKERFSLILESASTNQTSMYLCASSPGNTIYFGEGSWLTVV.

The chain has TRBV28 and TRBJ2-7, with 9 bases identical to TRBD1. Germline V lookup: CDR1 MDHEN, CDR2 SYDVKM. This CDR3 contains 15 residues. V lost 6 bases, J lost 1 base, and 7 bases stayed unmatched. CDR3 coding DNA: TGTGCCAGCAGACCTAAGGGGACAGGGTCCTACGAGCAGTACTTC. It yields the protein CASRPKGTGSYEQYF.

This clone was detected only a few times. V is TRBV28 and J is TRBJ2-5; unclear D gene. The CDR3 has 12 residues. V lost 6 bases to trimming and J lost 4 bases, with 9 bases between them. Germline assignment: CDR1 MDHEN and CDR2 SYDVKM. The CDR3 sequence is CASSSETETQYF. As DNA, the CDR3 is TGTGCCAGCAGCTCCGAGACAGAGACCCAGTACTTC.

CDR3 amino acids: CASRISGTYNEQFF. The CDR3, as DNA: TGCGCCAGCAGAATAAGCGGGACCTACAATGAGCAGTTCTTC. The chain is built from TRBV10-2 and TRBJ2-1; 7 positions match TRBD2. The V gene end was trimmed by 6 bases and the J gene end by 2 bases; junction bases not matched to a gene: 4. CDR3 length equals 14 residues. Germline V gene sequence: CDR1 WSHSY, CDR2 SAAADI.

J is TRBJ1-1 and V is TRBV14; tentatively, D is TRBD1 (5 bases). Trimming removed 4 bases at V and 9 bases at J, with 18 bases between. This CDR3 is 14 amino acids long. Germline values: CDR1 SGHDN, CDR2 FVKESK. CDR3 nucleotides: TGTGCCAGCAGCCGTCAGGGAACCACTTTTAAAGCTTTCTTT. Amino acid sequence: CASSRQGTTFKAFF.

The chain is built from TRBV6-1 and TRBJ2-7; TRBD1 matches at 7 bases. Looked up from germline, CDR1 is MNHNS and CDR2 is SASEGT. The CDR3 covers 13 residues. Trimming took 7 bases from V and 2 from J; bases not matched to a gene: 5. CDR3 region: CASKDGTAYEQYF. In DNA, the CDR3 is TGTGCCAGCAAGGATGGGACAGCCTACGAGCAGTACTTC.

The V call is TRBV7-2, the J call TRBJ2-3; maybe TRBD2 (6 bases). The germline V gene has CDR1 SGHTA and CDR2 FQGNSA. Between the trimmed V and J ends, which lost 1 base and 7 bases, there was a span of 18 bases. The CDR3 loop spans 16 amino acids. The CDR3 nucleotides are TGTGCCAGCAGCTTAGGCGGGGTTGGTCCTTGGAATACGCAGTATTTT. Translating it yields CASSLGGVGPWNTQYF.

V and J are TRBV27 and TRBJ2-1; no clear D. Trimming left V 2 bases short and J 0 bases short, with 5 bases between. The V gene's germline CDR1 is MNHEY and CDR2 SMNVEV (reference sequence). The CDR3 is 14 residues long. The DNA for the CDR3 is TGTGCCAGCAGTTTACAGGCCTCCTACAATGAGCAGTTCTTC. It is translated as CASSLQASYNEQFF.

Comment on this clone: At one boundary the junction diverges from the germline segment, which might be a read error. CDR3 region: CAGSLAEVDTQYF. Here the CDR3 DNA reads TGTGCCGGCAGCTTAGCGGAGGTAGATACGCAGTATTTT. The chain carries TRBV7-9 and TRBJ2-3, with D tentatively TRBD2 (6 bases). The CDR3 is 13 residues long. Germline V gene data show CDR1 as SEHNR and CDR2 as FQNEAQ (reference sequence).

The chain uses TRBV11-2 and TRBJ2-7; 9 nucleotides agree with TRBD1. CDR1 and CDR2 (germline): SGHAT, FQNNGV. The junction had 2 bases not matched to a gene; V was cut back by 4 bases and J by 7 bases. CDR3 length equals 12 residues. In nucleotides, the CDR3 is TGTGCCAGCAGCTGGACAGGGGCGGAGCAGTACTTC. Translated: CASSWTGAEQYF.

The chain recombines TRBV6-5 with TRBJ1-6; a weak D match, TRBD1 (5 bases). The V end was cut by 0 bases, the J end by 10 bases, with 10 bases between. The CDR3 loop spans 14 amino acids. Germline V gene data show CDR1 as MNHEY and CDR2 as SVGAGI. The DNA for the CDR3 is TGTGCCAGCAGTTACTCGGTAGGGGAGTCACCCCTCCACTTT. Its protein is CASSYSVGESPLHF.

The rearrangement joins TRBV2 to TRBJ2-7; D possibly uses TRBD1 or TRBD2 (5 bases each). CDR3 length: 15 amino acids. The germline V and J ends were trimmed by 3 bases and 2 bases, with 14 bases remaining between them. Germline V gene sequence: CDR1 SNHLY, CDR2 FYNNEI. CDR3 residues: CASSDWGKTPYEQYF. The CDR3 DNA reads as TGTGCCAGCAGTGATTGGGGGAAGACCCCCTACGAGCAGTACTTC.

The gene calls are TRBV13 and TRBJ2-3; no definite D call. This CDR3 has 13 residues. Germline CDR1 and CDR2: PRHDT and FYEKMQ (reference sequence). V was shortened by 2 bases and J by 6 bases, with 9 bases between the two germline ends. The CDR3 sequence is CASSLMTGDTQYF. DNA of the CDR3: TGTGCCAGCAGCTTAATGACGGGTGATACGCAGTATTTT.

This chain joins TRBV11-1 and TRBJ2-5; D is unresolved. The CDR3 sequence is 16 residues long. The V end lost 0 bases, the J end lost 2 bases, and 13 bases lay between the germline ends. Germline V lookup: CDR1 SGHAT, CDR2 FQDESV (reference sequence). Here the CDR3 reads CASSLAFQAEQETQYF. The DNA for the CDR3 is TGTGCCAGCAGCTTAGCATTCCAGGCGGAGCAAGAGACCCAGTACTTC.

The rearrangement uses TRBV4-3 and TRBJ2-5, with 10 nucleotides matching TRBD2. V was pared by 2 bases and J by 4 bases, with 10 bases of the junction left unmatched. Germline CDR1 is LGHNA and CDR2 is YSLEER. The CDR3 extends over 17 amino acids. CDR3 nucleotides: TGCGCCAGCAGCCAATCCCGATTCAGCGGGAGGGGAGAGACCCAGTACTTC. Protein product: CASSQSRFSGRGETQYF.

The chain is built from TRBV27 and TRBJ2-7, with a possible D match to TRBD2 (7 bases). There are 15 residues in the CDR3. Trimming removed 1 base at V and 0 bases at J, with 10 bases between. In germline, CDR1 is MNHEY, CDR2 SMNVEV (reference sequence). DNA for the CDR3: TGTGCCAGCAGTTTATGGGGGGGGGCCTCCTACGAGCAGTACTTC. Residues: CASSLWGGASYEQYF.

The sample holds one count of this clone. The chain carries TRBV19 and TRBJ1-5; D is ambiguous. Germline CDR1 LNHDA, CDR2 SQIVND (reference sequence). The length of the CDR3 is 14 residues. V was shortened by 3 bases and J by 3 bases, with 9 bases between the two germline ends. The CDR3 reads CASSIWADNQPQHF. The CDR3 bases are TGTGCCAGTAGTATTTGGGCAGACAATCAGCCCCAGCATTTT.

J is TRBJ1-1 and V is TRBV5-1; 7 nucleotides match TRBD1. The CDR3 spans 13 residues. The germline gives CDR1 SGHRS, CDR2 YFSETQ. The trim removed 4 bases at V and 4 bases at J, leaving 4 bases unmatched. CDR3 sequence: CASSMTGSTEAFF. CDR3 nucleotide sequence: TGCGCCAGCAGCATGACAGGGTCCACTGAAGCTTTCTTT.

The chain is built from TRBV27 and TRBJ2-1, with 7 bases identical to TRBD1. The germline V gene encodes CDR1 MNHEY and CDR2 SMNVEV (reference sequence). J lost 9 bases, V lost 0 bases, and 8 bases had no gene match. The CDR3 has 15 residues. For the CDR3, the DNA is TGTGCCAGCAGTTTATCCCCAGCAGGGGGTCGTGAGCAGTTCTTC. Translated, it gives CASSLSPAGGREQFF.

This chain links TRBV19 with TRBJ2-7; 11 positions agree with TRBD1. CDR1 is LNHDA and CDR2 is SQIVND in the germline V gene (reference sequence). The CDR3 spans 14 residues. V shed 9 bases, J shed 6 bases, and the junction held 10 bases outside the gene matches. CDR3 amino acids: CASGPGTGGFEQYF. The CDR3 nucleotides are TGTGCCAGCGGACCCGGGACAGGGGGGTTCGAGCAGTACTTC.